This T cell receptor (beta chain) appears in the sequencing data of a study of response to subunit inactivated influenza vaccine. Using its own MiXCR run on the RT-PCR reads, TCRdb lists one record per CDR3 protein. The sample contains 860,000 or so distinct CDR3 sequences, 21% of which appear only once. Findings and caveats of the study: The authors offered the suggestion that each seasonal influenza vaccination recruits few new T cells.

The V end lost 3 bases, the J end lost 2 bases, and 6 bases lay between the germline ends. The germline V gene has CDR1 SGHDT and CDR2 YYEEEE. This CDR3 is 13 amino acids long. This clonotype has ten or more counts. What it binds is unknown. The TCR originated in a man aged 45 to 65 who received an inactivated influenza vaccine. The sequencing here drew on PBMCs from blood, taken 5 days after vaccination. The chain joins TRBV5-6 to TRBJ1-5; D is undetermined. The CDR3 DNA reads as TGTGCCAGCAGCTCTATGGGCAATCAGCCCCAGCATTTT. It yields the protein CASSSMGNQPQHF.